These 4 T cell receptor beta chains were sequenced from one sample in a study of control samples from healthy donors and cancer patients. Measured with immunoSEQ multiplex PCR; TCRdb has only the in-frame clones, and not every one. The sample lists about 120,000 clones; more than 80% were seen once. Sequencing used PBMCs. These receptors came from a woman between 50 and 59 years old with colorectal cancer.

The chain combines TRBV18 with TRBJ1-2; D remains unclear. Germline V gene lookup returns CDR1 KGHSH and CDR2 LQKENI. The V gene lost 0 bases and the J gene lost 1 base, with 9 bases spanning the gap. The CDR3 covers 15 residues. CDR3 sequence (DNA): TGTGCCAGCTCACCACCGGGAGGGTTTAACTATGGCTACACCTTC. Its protein is CASSPPGGFNYGYTF.

J is TRBJ2-3 and V is TRBV5-4, with D possibly TRBD2 on 6 matching bases. Germline V gives CDR1 SGHNT, CDR2 YYREEE (reference sequence). CDR3 length: 15 residues. V was trimmed by 0 bases and J by 4 bases, leaving 12 bases between them. CDR3 protein: CASSLDHREADTQYF. CDR3 nucleotide sequence: TGTGCCAGCAGCTTGGATCATAGGGAGGCAGATACGCAGTATTTT.

The CDR3 protein is CAWAGEKQFF. The CDR3 nucleotides read TGTGCCTGGGCCGGGGAAAAACAGTTCTTC. The chain combines TRBV30 with TRBJ2-1, with D possibly being TRBD2 (5 bases). The germline gives CDR1 GTSNPN, CDR2 SVGIG (reference sequence). This CDR3 is 10 amino acids long. V was cut by 5 bases and J by 13 bases, with 12 bases left in between.

The genes are TRBV30 and TRBJ2-1; D might be TRBD1 (6 bases). Looked up from germline, CDR1 is GTSNPN and CDR2 is SVGIG (reference sequence). The germline V and J ends were trimmed by 0 bases and 12 bases, with 21 bases remaining between them. The CDR3 loop spans 15 amino acids. The CDR3 DNA reads as TGTGCCTGGAGTGTACAGGGCAGCTCTGTGCTTGGGCAGTTCTTC. Amino acids: CAWSVQGSSVLGQFF.